Listed below are T cell receptor beta chains from one sample, sequenced in a study of regulatory T cells in long-lasting Graves disease. TCRdb passed the multiplex PCR reads through MiXCR, listing each CDR3 protein once. Altogether 360,000 or so distinct CDR3 sequences are present, roughly 25% being singletons, with the ten largest covering about 27%. The sequencing here drew on peripheral blood mononuclear cells (PBMCs), taken when the disease was refractory, from a patient treated with antithyroid drugs. The source is a woman in her 40s with Graves disease. The CDR3 runs from the conserved cysteine through the conserved F or W. The D gene is left open where the match is weak. Rows may omit the clone size; those that give it use once, few, many or a size class.

D gene,CDR3 length,J gene,V gene,clone size,CDR3 protein,CDR3 DNA
-,14,TRBJ1-5,TRBV4-2,-,CASSHRGSNQPQHF,TGTGCCAGCAGCCACCGGGGATCGAATCAGCCCCAGCATTTT
-,16,TRBJ2-3,TRBV5-1,few,CASSLRGNPSTDTQYF,TGCGCCAGCAGCTTGCGAGGGAACCCTAGCACAGATACGCAGTATTTT
-,14,TRBJ1-5,TRBV30,few,CAWSAGTNNQPQHF,TGTGCCTGGAGTGCGGGGACAAACAATCAGCCCCAGCATTTT
-,13,TRBJ1-1,TRBV27,many,CASSFRQPTEAFF,TGTGCCAGCAGTTTTAGGCAACCTACTGAAGCTTTCTTT
TRBD2,15,TRBJ2-7,TRBV20-1,once,CSAIGTSGRSWEQYF,TGCAGTGCTATTGGGACTAGCGGGAGATCCTGGGAGCAGTACTTC
-,13,TRBJ2-7,TRBV29-1,many,CSVVRGPSYEQYF,TGCAGCGTTGTCCGGGGACCCTCCTACGAGCAGTACTTC
-,15,TRBJ2-6,TRBV6-1,many,CASSERISGANVLTF,TGTGCCAGCAGTGAGCGGATCTCTGGGGCCAACGTCCTGACTTTC
-,14,TRBJ2-7,TRBV20-1,-,CSARDPRGHYEQYF,TGCAGTGCTAGAGATCCCCGAGGACACTACGAGCAGTACTTC
-,15,TRBJ2-7,TRBV12-3/TRBV12-4,many,CASRSRTAPTYEQYF,TGTGCCAGCAGGTCCCGCACGGCACCAACCTACGAGCAGTACTTC
-,14,TRBJ2-2,TRBV15,few,CATSRPGRTGELFF,TGTGCCACCAGCAGACCGGGGCGCACCGGGGAGCTGTTTTTT
TRBD2,15,TRBJ2-1,TRBV20-1,-,CSARDGLAVNNEQFF,TGCAGTGCTAGAGACGGACTAGCGGTAAACAATGAGCAGTTCTTC
-,15,TRBJ1-1,TRBV5-5,-,CASWWGGRMNTEAFF,TGTGCCAGCTGGTGGGGGGGACGGATGAACACTGAAGCTTTCTTT
TRBD1,13,TRBJ2-7,TRBV20-1,-,CSAPFGTAAEQYF,TGCAGTGCTCCCTTCGGGACAGCGGCCGAGCAGTACTTC
-,13,TRBJ1-2,TRBV10-3,many,CAISELGVDGYTF,TGTGCCATCAGTGAACTTGGGGTCGACGGCTACACCTTC
TRBD1,16,TRBJ1-5,TRBV19,-,CASRRGDRGGNQPQHF,TGTGCCAGTAGAAGGGGGGACAGGGGAGGCAATCAGCCCCAGCATTTT
TRBD2,14,TRBJ2-3,TRBV12-3/TRBV12-4,once,CASWTGTTSDTQYF,TGTGCCAGCTGGACCGGGACTACGTCAGATACGCAGTATTTT
TRBD1,16,TRBJ2-1,TRBV27,-,CASSPGDRGFVYEQFF,TGTGCCAGCAGCCCAGGGGACAGGGGGTTCGTCTATGAGCAGTTCTTC
-,12,TRBJ2-2,TRBV7-9,-,CASSLEGGELFF,TGTGCCAGCAGCTTAGAAGGCGGGGAGCTGTTTTTT
-,15,TRBJ2-7,TRBV19,few,CASSTFRGPTYEQYF,TGTGCCAGTAGTACCTTCAGGGGTCCCACCTACGAGCAGTACTTC
TRBD2,17,TRBJ2-1,TRBV2,-,CASSLARTSDPYNEQFF,TGTGCCAGCAGCTTAGCGAGGACTAGCGATCCCTACAATGAGCAGTTCTTC
-,15,TRBJ2-5,TRBV6-5,many,CASSYRSARLETQYF,TGTGCCAGCAGTTACCGTTCGGCGAGGCTCGAGACCCAGTACTTC
TRBD1,13,TRBJ1-1,TRBV28,-,CASLQGGNTEAFF,TGTGCCAGTCTACAGGGGGGGAACACTGAAGCTTTCTTT
TRBD2,15,TRBJ2-4,TRBV4-1,-,CASSQEQGGVNIQYF,TGCGCCAGCAGCCAAGAGCAGGGAGGGGTAAACATTCAGTACTTC
-,15,TRBJ2-7,TRBV20-1,many,CSARDLQGLSYEQYF,TGCAGTGCTAGAGATCTTCAGGGCTTATCCTACGAGCAGTACTTC
-,13,TRBJ1-2,TRBV5-1,many,CASSLKQGDGYTF,TGCGCCAGCAGCTTGAAGCAGGGAGATGGCTACACCTTC
TRBD2,14,TRBJ2-3,TRBV29-1,-,CSGLRGSGTDTQYF,TGCAGCGGTTTACGCGGGAGTGGCACAGATACGCAGTATTTT
-,15,TRBJ1-6,TRBV6-1,many,CASSESRSLGSPLHF,TGTGCCAGCAGTGAATCAAGAAGTCTTGGTTCACCCCTCCACTTT
-,13,TRBJ2-7,TRBV12-3/TRBV12-4,many,CASSLGSTYEQYF,TGTGCCAGCAGTTTGGGCAGTACCTACGAGCAGTACTTC
TRBD1,13,TRBJ1-2,TRBV3-1,many,CASSQQGYYGYTF,TGTGCCAGCTCACAACAGGGGTACTATGGCTACACCTTC
TRBD1,16,TRBJ2-1,TRBV5-1,few,CASSYIHRDRADEQFF,TGCGCCAGCAGCTACATCCATCGGGACAGGGCTGATGAGCAGTTCTTC
TRBD2,19,TRBJ2-2,TRBV9,-,CASSGAELAGEPNTGELFF,TGTGCCAGCAGCGGGGCGGAGCTAGCGGGAGAGCCGAACACCGGGGAGCTGTTTTTT
-,19,TRBJ1-6,TRBV7-8,many,CASSLSYLTYGRTNSPLHF,TGTGCCAGCAGCTTATCTTACCTCACATACGGACGGACTAATTCACCCCTCCACTTT
-,13,TRBJ1-1,TRBV5-1,-,CASSWQGGPEAFF,TGCGCCAGCAGCTGGCAGGGTGGACCTGAAGCTTTCTTT
TRBD1,16,TRBJ2-6,TRBV2,many,CASVVEGASGANVLTF,TGTGCCAGCGTAGTCGAGGGGGCTTCTGGGGCCAACGTCCTGACTTTC
-,12,TRBJ1-4,TRBV2,-,CASSEPHEKLFF,TGTGCCAGCAGTGAGCCCCACGAAAAACTGTTTTTT
TRBD1,14,TRBJ2-7,TRBV6-2/TRBV6-3,many,CASSRTGTGGESYF,TGTGCCAGCAGTCGTACCGGGACAGGGGGCGAGTCGTACTTC
TRBD2,17,TRBJ2-7,TRBV7-9,few,CASSPMGAGLHSYEQYF,TGTGCCAGCAGCCCAATGGGAGCGGGACTGCACTCCTACGAGCAGTACTTC
-,12,TRBJ2-5,TRBV28,many,CASSDRWETQYF,TGTGCCAGCAGTGACAGGTGGGAGACCCAGTACTTC
TRBD1,14,TRBJ1-2,TRBV2,many,CASSSRDRVYGYTF,TGTGCCAGCAGTTCCCGGGACAGGGTCTATGGCTACACCTTC
-,13,TRBJ2-2,TRBV6-5,many,CASSFIRTGELFF,TGTGCCAGCAGTTTCATACGAACCGGGGAGCTGTTTTTT
-,14,TRBJ1-2,TRBV28,many,CASSLSRSNYGYTF,TGTGCCAGCAGTTTAAGTCGCTCTAACTATGGCTACACCTTC
TRBD1,11,TRBJ1-2,TRBV2,many,CASSAGGGYTF,TGTGCCAGCAGTGCAGGGGGTGGCTACACCTTC
TRBD1,13,TRBJ1-5,TRBV20-1,-,CSARGQDYQPQHF,TGCAGTGCTAGGGGACAGGACTATCAGCCCCAGCATTTT
-,13,TRBJ1-1,TRBV4-1,-,CASRGKMNTEAFF,TGCGCCAGCAGAGGGAAAATGAACACTGAAGCTTTCTTT
-,12,TRBJ1-1,TRBV29-1,-,CSVDAGYSEAFF,TGCAGCGTTGATGCAGGCTATTCTGAAGCTTTCTTT
-,18,TRBJ2-6,TRBV15,many,CATSRDMGSGSGANVLTF,TGTGCCACCAGCAGAGATATGGGTTCGGGCTCTGGGGCCAACGTCCTGACTTTC
TRBD2,17,TRBJ2-7,TRBV29-1,many,CSVRGTSGRGGDYEQYF,TGCAGCGTCCGCGGGACTAGCGGGAGGGGTGGAGACTACGAGCAGTACTTC
-,17,TRBJ1-4,TRBV11-2,many,CASSLGTAGTTNEKLFF,TGTGCCAGCAGCTTAGGAACAGCCGGAACAACTAATGAAAAACTGTTTTTT
-,13,TRBJ1-1,TRBV15,many,CATSRQQNTEAFF,TGTGCCACCAGCAGACAGCAGAACACTGAAGCTTTCTTT
TRBD1,15,TRBJ1-1,TRBV6-1,-,CASRRTGGIGVEAFF,TGTGCCAGCAGACGGACAGGGGGAATTGGGGTTGAAGCTTTCTTT
-,14,TRBJ2-7,TRBV6-1,-,CASKPDRTFREQYF,TGTGCCAGCAAGCCAGACAGGACGTTCAGGGAGCAGTACTTC
-,15,TRBJ1-1,TRBV28,many,CASSQLGGTNTEAFF,TGTGCCAGCAGCCAACTCGGGGGCACGAACACTGAAGCTTTCTTT
-,14,TRBJ1-2,TRBV11-2,many,CASTNWGGNYGYTF,TGTGCCAGCACCAACTGGGGGGGTAACTATGGCTACACCTTC